This T cell receptor (beta chain) was identified during a study of cytomegalovirus exposure and HLA in healthy donors. Study details: Early released data had approximately 86 million unique TCRs, all coming from HLA-typed donors. Findings and limits, study-wide: Researchers reported from a later analysis that most CMV-associated TCR beta chains appeared HLA-restricted. Sequencing likely produced, as an artifact, a cluster of highly shared sequence variants.

The CDR3 has 16 residues. The V and J ends lost 4 bases and 0 bases respectively, with 15 bases between them. Germline V gene data show CDR1 as KGHSH and CDR2 as LQKENI. With 60 Vbeta and 13 Jbeta primers, the PCR was carried out. The method was immunoSEQ multiplex PCR; TCRdb's version includes in-frame clones alone and lacks a portion of them. Here the sample spans about 87,000 clones, more than 70% being singletons. Points on this clone: As yet, its antigen is unknown.

The sequence came from a woman in her thirties or forties in good health and CMV-seronegative. Material: PBMCs. The V gene is TRBV18, the J gene TRBJ1-1, with D perhaps TRBD1 (5 bases). The CDR3 loop is CASSQTAPYMNTEAFF. DNA of the CDR3: TGTGCCAGCTCACAGACAGCCCCCTATATGAACACTGAAGCTTTCTTT.